The following is a TCR beta chain sequence with its context. Its specificity is unknown. Produced via immunoSEQ multiplex PCR; TCRdb's table is partial and in-frame only. The table has 120,000 or so clones, 80% to 90% seen once; the top ten hold approximately 1.1%. Germline CDR1 is SNHLY and CDR2 is FYNNEI. V lost 6 bases and J lost 4; bases outside the gene matches: 1. This CDR3 spans 14 amino acids. The data originate from a study of cytomegalovirus exposure and HLA in healthy donors. Study-wide points: Reports indicated that the classifier achieved high specificity and sensitivity in diagnosing cytomegalovirus status. According to a subsequent analysis, TCR clusters from the first cohort were inclined to appear together in the roughly 130 validation repertoires.

The chain employs TRBV2 and TRBJ2-2; TRBD1 agrees at 11 bases. Sequenced: PBMCs. The clonotype originates from a woman aged 18-30 years in good health and CMV-seronegative. The CDR3 loop reads CASSGTGGTGELFF. Here the CDR3 DNA reads TGTGCCAGCAGCGGGACAGGGGGCACCGGGGAGCTGTTTTTT.